This TCR beta chain was recorded in a study of control samples from healthy donors and cancer patients. A word on this clone: Other DNA sequences within the sample encode an identical CDR3.

Some clones are missing from TCRdb's copy, which holds only in-frame ones; the method was immunoSEQ multiplex PCR. The sample yields about 70,000 clones, over 70% seen once. This CDR3 is 12 amino acids long. Germline loops: CDR1 SGHRS, CDR2 YFSETQ. The V gene lost 5 bases and the J gene lost 1 base, with 5 bases spanning the gap. The sequencing sample was made of blood. This chain links TRBV5-1 with TRBJ2-3, with D uncertain. This receptor was obtained from a man between 45 and 60 years old in good health. CDR3 amino acids: CASSSRTDTQYF. CDR3 DNA sequence: TGCGCCAGCAGTTCCCGCACAGATACGCAGTATTTT.